This TCR beta chain was sequenced during a study of cytomegalovirus exposure and HLA in healthy donors. The CDR3 loop spans 13 amino acids. The V gene lost 1 base and the J gene lost 2 bases, with 6 bases spanning the gap. Looked up from germline, CDR1 is SGHDT and CDR2 is YYEEEE. The method was immunoSEQ multiplex PCR; TCRdb's version includes in-frame clones alone and lacks a portion of them. Of 150,000 to 200,000 clones listed, more than 70% are singletons. Sequencing was performed on PBMCs. The clonotype was recovered from a young man in good health and CMV-seropositive. The rearrangement links TRBV5-6 to TRBJ2-5; D unclear. The CDR3 sequence is CASSLWSQETQYF. CDR3 nucleotides: TGTGCCAGCAGCTTGTGGAGTCAAGAGACCCAGTACTTC.